Presented here are 20 T cell receptor beta chains from one specimen sequenced in a study of blood T cell repertoires in COVID-19. Some clones are missing from TCRdb's copy, which holds only in-frame ones; the method was immunoSEQ multiplex PCR. The table has more than 300,000 clones, about 82% seen once; the top ten hold under 2%. The sequencing input was peripheral blood. These TCRs come from a woman aged 45-59 years with acute or convalescent COVID-19.

This rearrangement joins TRBV12-3 or TRBV12-4 to TRBJ1-2; 7 bases align to TRBD1. With V trimmed by 2 bases and J by 8 bases, 5 bases remained unmatched. This CDR3 has 13 amino acids. Here the CDR3 reads CASSLWQGEGYTF. The CDR3 region has the DNA TGTGCCAGCAGTTTATGGCAGGGGGAAGGCTACACCTTC.

Only one count was recorded for this clone. The chain employs TRBV19 and TRBJ1-5, with TRBD1 matching 8 bases. The CDR3 spans 14 residues. The germline V gene has CDR1 LNHDA and CDR2 SQIVND (reference sequence). The trim removed 3 bases at V and 6 bases at J, leaving 4 bases unmatched. The CDR3 region is CASSIQGAFQPQHF. CDR3 nucleotides: TGTGCCAGTAGTATTCAGGGGGCTTTTCAGCCCCAGCATTTT. Combining the CDR3 with reference TRBV19 and TRBJ1-5 gives the whole variable domain DGGITQSPKYLFRKEGQNVTLSCEQNLNHDAMYWYRQDPGQGLRLIYYSQIVNDFQKGDIAEGYSVSREKKESFPLTVTSAQKNPTAFYLCASSIQGAFQPQHFGDGTRLSIL.

The V and J genes are TRBV11-2 and TRBJ2-7; perhaps TRBD1 as D (5 bases). This CDR3 is built from 18 residues. Germline assignment: CDR1 SGHAT and CDR2 FQNNGV. V was cut by 4 bases and J by 7 bases, with 29 bases left in between. The CDR3 nucleotides are TGTGCCAGCAGCTCCCCTTTTGCTCACCAGCAGGGAATGGGGGAGCAGTACTTC. It specifies CASSSPFAHQQGMGEQYF. Full variable domain (missing parts from reference TRBV11-2 and TRBJ2-7): EAGVAQSPRYKIIEKRQSVAFWCNPISGHATLYWYQQILGQGPKLLIQFQNNGVVDDSQLPKDRFSAERLKGVDSTLKIQPAKLEDSAVYLCASSSPFAHQQGMGEQYFGPGTRLTVT.

The CDR3 coding sequence is TGTGCCAGTAGTATGAAAGGGGGATCTGGGGCCAACGTCCTGACTTTC. Translation: CASSMKGGSGANVLTF. The chain has TRBV19 and TRBJ2-6; the D gene is possibly TRBD1 (6 bases). Germline V gives CDR1 LNHDA, CDR2 SQIVND (reference sequence). V lost 3 bases to trimming and J lost 1 base, with 10 bases between them. The CDR3 is 16 residues long. The whole variable domain, remainder taken from reference TRBV19 and TRBJ2-6, is DGGITQSPKYLFRKEGQNVTLSCEQNLNHDAMYWYRQDPGQGLRLIYYSQIVNDFQKGDIAEGYSVSREKKESFPLTVTSAQKNPTAFYLCASSMKGGSGANVLTFGAGSRLTVL.

This chain connects TRBV6-6 to TRBJ1-1, with 9 bases identical to TRBD1. After removal of 10 bases from V and 6 bases from J, the junction contained 15 bases not matched to a gene. In germline, CDR1 is MNHNY, CDR2 SVGAGI (reference sequence). The CDR3 contains 15 residues. The CDR3 sequence: CATSGTGPYRAEAFF. In DNA form, the CDR3 reads TGTGCCACCTCCGGGACAGGGCCCTACCGCGCTGAAGCTTTCTTT.

The J gene is TRBJ1-4, the V gene TRBV6-1; 8 bases fit TRBD1. Germline CDR1 MNHNS, CDR2 SASEGT. The CDR3 runs to 15 residues. V shed 2 bases, J shed 3 bases, and the junction held 2 bases outside the gene matches. CDR3 in amino acids: CASSEPGQANEKLFF. The DNA of the CDR3 is TGTGCCAGCAGTGAACCGGGACAGGCTAATGAAAAACTGTTTTTT.

The V and J genes are TRBV28 and TRBJ2-3, with TRBD2 matching 16 bases. J lost 4 bases, V lost 6 bases, and 7 bases had no gene match. This CDR3 has 17 residues. CDR1 is MDHEN, CDR2 SYDVKM, per germline. The CDR3 bases are TGTGCCAGCAGCTCCGGGACTAGCGGGAGGGTGGCAGATACGCAGTATTTT. This encodes CASSSGTSGRVADTQYF.

This chain connects TRBV12-3 or TRBV12-4 to TRBJ2-7; no reliable D call. The CDR3 length is 13 residues. Trimming pared 3 bases from V and 2 bases from J, leaving 8 bases between. The DNA for the CDR3 is TGTGCCAGCAGTTTGACACTCCCCTACGAGCAGTACTTC. Encoded protein: CASSLTLPYEQYF.

The genes are TRBV5-1 and TRBJ2-5; 12 nucleotides line up with TRBD1. The J segment lost 5 bases and the V segment lost 4 bases, leaving 9 bases of the junction unmatched. The germline V gene has CDR1 SGHRS and CDR2 YFSETQ. This CDR3 has 16 residues. The CDR3 DNA reads TGCGCCAGCAGCCAGCCGGGACAGGGGGCCGGGGAGACCCAGTACTTC. It encodes CASSQPGQGAGETQYF. Full variable domain (rest looked up from reference TRBV5-1 and TRBJ2-5): KAGVTQTPRYLIKTRGQQVTLSCSPISGHRSVSWYQQTPGQGLQFLFEYFSETQRNKGNFPGRFSGRQFSNSRSEMNVSTLELGDSALYLCASSQPGQGAGETQYFGPGTRLLVL.

This sequence joins TRBV28 and TRBJ2-2; 8 bases line up with TRBD2. CDR3 length: 16 amino acids. Losses at the gene ends were 3 bases for V and 4 bases for J; bases not matched to a gene: 7. Germline CDR1 is MDHEN and CDR2 is SYDVKM. In nucleotides, the CDR3 is TGTGCCAGCAGTTTGTTAGGCGGGAGGACCACCGGGGAGCTGTTTTTT. Its translation is CASSLLGGRTTGELFF. Drawing the rest from reference TRBV28 and TRBJ2-2, the complete variable domain is DVKVTQSSRYLVKRTGEKVFLECVQDMDHENMFWYRQDPGLGLRLIYFSYDVKMKEKGDIPEGYSVSREKKERFSLILESASTNQTSMYLCASSLLGGRTTGELFFGEGSRLTVL.

The J gene is TRBJ2-2, the V gene TRBV5-1; 7 positions agree with TRBD2. Trimming at V came to 1 base and at J to 6 bases, leaving 3 bases not matched to a gene. Germline V lookup: CDR1 SGHRS, CDR2 YFSETQ. CDR3 length: 14 amino acids. The CDR3: CASSLRGGPGELFF. The CDR3, as DNA: TGCGCCAGCAGCTTGAGGGGAGGGCCCGGGGAGCTGTTTTTT.

This chain uses TRBV28 with TRBJ1-1, with D possibly being TRBD1 (6 bases). The CDR3 spans 14 residues. V gave up 3 bases and J gave up 1 base, with 9 bases separating them. Per the germline V gene, CDR1 is MDHEN and CDR2 is SYDVKM. CDR3 loop: CASSFVDRNTEAFF. CDR3 sequence (DNA): TGTGCCAGCAGTTTTGTGGACAGGAACACTGAAGCTTTCTTT.

The gene calls are TRBV2 and TRBJ1-5; unclear D gene. The V gene's germline CDR1 is SNHLY and CDR2 FYNNEI. V was trimmed by 1 base and J by 3 bases, leaving 13 bases between them. The CDR3 runs 16 residues. The CDR3 spells CASSEEWRVVNQPQHF. The CDR3 nucleotides are TGTGCCAGCAGTGAAGAATGGAGGGTGGTCAATCAGCCCCAGCATTTT.

The J gene is TRBJ1-5, the V gene TRBV12-3 or TRBV12-4; D unresolved. V shed 2 bases and J shed 7 bases, with 6 bases lying between them. This CDR3 is 12 amino acids long. CDR3 nucleotides: TGTGCCAGCAGTTTACGCAGGCAGCCCCAGCATTTT. Its protein product is CASSLRRQPQHF.

The genes are TRBV28 and TRBJ2-5; D is perhaps TRBD1 (6 bases). This CDR3 is built from 16 residues. The germline V and J ends were trimmed by 1 base and 2 bases, with 14 bases remaining between them. From germline, CDR1 is MDHEN and CDR2 SYDVKM. The CDR3 region has the DNA TGTGCCAGCAGTTTATTCTCGAGGGGGAAGCAAGAGACCCAGTACTTC. Translating it yields CASSLFSRGKQETQYF. The variable domain in full, completed from reference TRBV28 and TRBJ2-5, reads DVKVTQSSRYLVKRTGEKVFLECVQDMDHENMFWYRQDPGLGLRLIYFSYDVKMKEKGDIPEGYSVSREKKERFSLILESASTNQTSMYLCASSLFSRGKQETQYFGPGTRLLVL.

The chain carries TRBV24-1 and TRBJ2-2, with 8 bases fitting TRBD1. The J segment lost 5 bases and the V segment lost 1 base, leaving 5 bases of the junction unmatched. The CDR3 consists of 16 residues. Germline-derived CDR1 and CDR2 are KGHDR and SFDVKD. As DNA, the CDR3 is TGTGCCACCAGTGATTTTGGCCAGGGGGCAACCGGGGAGCTGTTTTTT. Amino acids: CATSDFGQGATGELFF.

The CDR3 sequence is CASSLPGRGTPSGANVLTF. CDR3 nucleotide sequence: TGTGCCAGCAGCTTGCCTGGGAGAGGTACCCCTTCTGGGGCCAACGTCCTGACTTTC. The chain couples TRBV7-9 to TRBJ2-6; the D gene is possibly TRBD2 (5 bases). The CDR3 covers 19 residues. Germline-derived CDR1 and CDR2 are SEHNR and FQNEAQ (reference sequence). Deletions cut 3 bases from V and 1 base from J, with 19 bases between.

DNA for the CDR3: TGTGCCAGCAGCACCTGGACTAGCGGGATTAGTATGGATGAGCAGTTCTTC. This translates into CASSTWTSGISMDEQFF. The chain joins TRBV21-1 to TRBJ2-1; TRBD2 was called by the table and not checked on the DNA. TRBV21-1 is classified as a pseudogene. The CDR3 runs to 17 residues.

This clone has just a few counts. V is TRBV29-1 and J is TRBJ1-1; no definite D call. Germline CDR1 is SQVTM and CDR2 is ANQGSEA. Trimming took off 4 bases at V and 1 base at J, with 25 bases between the two ends. The CDR3 extends over 18 amino acids. CDR3: CSVGGWRERVLANTEAFF. The CDR3 region has the DNA TGCAGCGTTGGGGGATGGAGGGAGAGGGTCCTTGCGAACACTGAAGCTTTCTTT.

The chain recombines TRBV9 with TRBJ2-1; TRBD2 matches at 7 bases. CDR3 size: 15 residues. Germline trimming cut 4 bases from V and 3 bases from J; bases unmatched to any gene: 7. Germline V gene data show CDR1 as SGDLS and CDR2 as YYNGEE. CDR3 sequence: CASSPIAGLYNEQFF. The CDR3 coding sequence is TGTGCCAGCAGCCCAATAGCGGGTCTCTACAATGAGCAGTTCTTC.